This T cell receptor beta chain was retrieved from a study of blood T cell repertoires in COVID-19. In the study overall: Researchers got acute and convalescent COVID-19 samples from the United States, Italy and Spain.

Participant age was roughly 18 to 100 years, and participants resided in about 25 US areas. There are 15 residues in the CDR3. With V trimmed by 7 bases and J by 3 bases, 10 bases remained unmatched. CDR1 and CDR2 from the germline V gene are MDHEN and SYDVKM. Profiling relied on immunoSEQ multiplex PCR, and the TCRdb table lists in-frame clones only, not all of them. The table includes 150,000 to 200,000 clones, over 80% detected once. The chain links TRBV28 to TRBJ2-3; 7 nucleotides match TRBD2. Sequencing was done on a sample of PBMCs or T cells enriched from blood (not recorded which). The receptor comes from a woman in her forties or fifties who had recovered from COVID-19. The CDR3 DNA reads TGTGCCAGCAAAGAGGGAGGGCCTCGAACAGATACGCAGTATTTT. This codes for CASKEGGPRTDTQYF.